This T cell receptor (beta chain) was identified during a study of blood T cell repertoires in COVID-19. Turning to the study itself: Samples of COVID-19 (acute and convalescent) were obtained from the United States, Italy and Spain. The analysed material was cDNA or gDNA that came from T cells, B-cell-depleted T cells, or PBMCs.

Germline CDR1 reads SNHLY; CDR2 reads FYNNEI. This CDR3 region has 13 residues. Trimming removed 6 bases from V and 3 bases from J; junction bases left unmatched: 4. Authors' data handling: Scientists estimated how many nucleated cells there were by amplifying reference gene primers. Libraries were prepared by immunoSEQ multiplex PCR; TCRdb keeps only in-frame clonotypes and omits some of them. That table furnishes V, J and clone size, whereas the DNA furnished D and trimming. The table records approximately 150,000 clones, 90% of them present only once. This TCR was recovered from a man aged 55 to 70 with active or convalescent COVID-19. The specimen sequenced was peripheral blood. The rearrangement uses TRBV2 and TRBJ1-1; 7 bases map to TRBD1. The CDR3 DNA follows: TGTGCCAGCAGCACCGACAGGGACACTGAAGCTTTCTTT. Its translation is CASSTDRDTEAFF.